The source of this TCR beta chain is a study of early T cells in non-severe SARS-CoV-2 infection. Study-level points and caveats: Reliance on VDJdb matching favored anti-spike CD8 responses; private and CD4 specificities were missed.

Worth noting for this clonotype: The antigen remains unidentified.

Attachment of unique molecular identifiers to individual cDNA molecules was performed. TCRdb independently ran MiXCR on the 5' RACE reads; one entry per CDR3 protein. The sample holds more than 95,000 distinct CDR3 sequences, around 10% seen once. The CDR3 has 14 residues. Trimming removed 3 bases at V and 4 bases at J, with 9 bases between. Per the germline V gene, CDR1 is SGHVS and CDR2 is FQNEAQ. The receptor's source is an adult who was a healthcare worker with PCR-confirmed SARS-CoV-2 infection or an uninfected control (not recorded which). Sequences were derived from whole blood, sampled at baseline. This chain uses TRBV7-8 with TRBJ2-2, with D uncertain. CDR3 loop: CASSFGRPTGELFF. The CDR3 DNA sequence: TGTGCCAGCAGCTTTGGCCGCCCCACCGGGGAGCTGTTTTTT.